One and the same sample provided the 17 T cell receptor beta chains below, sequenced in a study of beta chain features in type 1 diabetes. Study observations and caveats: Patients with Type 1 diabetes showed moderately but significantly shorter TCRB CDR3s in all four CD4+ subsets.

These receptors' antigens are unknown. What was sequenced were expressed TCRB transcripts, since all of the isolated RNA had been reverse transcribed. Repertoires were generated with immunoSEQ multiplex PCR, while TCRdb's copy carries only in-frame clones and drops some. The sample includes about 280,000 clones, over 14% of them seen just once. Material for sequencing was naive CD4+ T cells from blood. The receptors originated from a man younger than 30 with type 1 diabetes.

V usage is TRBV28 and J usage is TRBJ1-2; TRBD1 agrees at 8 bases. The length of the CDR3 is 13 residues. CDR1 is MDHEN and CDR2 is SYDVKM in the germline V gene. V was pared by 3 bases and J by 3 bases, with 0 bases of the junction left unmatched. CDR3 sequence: CASSLDRDYGYTF. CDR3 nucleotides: TGTGCCAGCAGTTTGGACAGGGACTATGGCTACACCTTC.

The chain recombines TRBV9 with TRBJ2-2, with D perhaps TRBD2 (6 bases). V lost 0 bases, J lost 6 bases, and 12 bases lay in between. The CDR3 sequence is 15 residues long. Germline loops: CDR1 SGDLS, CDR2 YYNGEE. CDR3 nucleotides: TGTGCCAGCAGCGTAGCGGGAGCGGAGGCCGGGGAGCTGTTTTTT. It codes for CASSVAGAEAGELFF.

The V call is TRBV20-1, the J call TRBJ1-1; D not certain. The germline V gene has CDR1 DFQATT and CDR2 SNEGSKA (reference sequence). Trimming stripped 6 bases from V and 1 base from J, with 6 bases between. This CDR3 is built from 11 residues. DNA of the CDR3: TGCAGTGCAATCAGGAACACTGAAGCTTTCTTT. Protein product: CSAIRNTEAFF.

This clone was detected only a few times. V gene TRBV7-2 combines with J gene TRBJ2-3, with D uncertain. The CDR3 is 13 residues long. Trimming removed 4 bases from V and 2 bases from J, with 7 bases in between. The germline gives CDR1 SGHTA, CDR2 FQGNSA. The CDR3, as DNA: TGTGCCAGCAGCTCTACTGCCACAGATACGCAGTATTTT. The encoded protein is CASSSTATDTQYF.

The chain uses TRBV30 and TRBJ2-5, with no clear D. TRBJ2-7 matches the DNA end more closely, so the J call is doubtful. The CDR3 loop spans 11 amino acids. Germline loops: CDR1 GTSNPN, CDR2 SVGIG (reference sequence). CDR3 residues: CAWSVVYEQYF. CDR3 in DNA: TGTGCCTGGAGTGTAGTCTACGAGCAGTACTTC.

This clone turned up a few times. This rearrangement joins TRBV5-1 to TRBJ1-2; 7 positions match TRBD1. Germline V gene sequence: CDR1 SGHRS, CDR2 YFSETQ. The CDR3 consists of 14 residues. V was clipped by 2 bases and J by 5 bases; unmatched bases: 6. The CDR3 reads CASSFVTGLYGYTF. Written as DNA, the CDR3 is TGCGCCAGCAGCTTCGTGACAGGGCTATATGGCTACACCTTC.

In DNA form, the CDR3 reads TGTGCCATGAGGAAAAACCTTAGAGGGCCGGATGACGGGGAGCTGTTTTTT. The encoded protein is CAMRKNLRGPDDGELFF. This chain uses TRBV10-3 with TRBJ2-2; weak D call: TRBD2 (5 bases). Trimming shortened V by 9 bases and J by 7 bases, and 27 bases separated the two germline ends. Germline CDR1 and CDR2: ENHRY and SYGVKD. This CDR3 spans 17 amino acids.

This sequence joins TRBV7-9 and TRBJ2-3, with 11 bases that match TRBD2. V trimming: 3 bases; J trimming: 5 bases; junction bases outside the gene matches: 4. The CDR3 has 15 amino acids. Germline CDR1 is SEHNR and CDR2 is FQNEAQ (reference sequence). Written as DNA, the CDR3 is TGTGCCAGCAGCTTTTTAGGGACTAGCGGAGATACGCAGTATTTT. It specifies CASSFLGTSGDTQYF.

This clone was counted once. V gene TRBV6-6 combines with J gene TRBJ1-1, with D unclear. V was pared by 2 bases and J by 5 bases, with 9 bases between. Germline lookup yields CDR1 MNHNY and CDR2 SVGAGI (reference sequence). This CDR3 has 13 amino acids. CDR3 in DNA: TGTGCCAGCAGTTACCCCCCCGGGACTGAAGCTTTCTTT. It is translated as CASSYPPGTEAFF.

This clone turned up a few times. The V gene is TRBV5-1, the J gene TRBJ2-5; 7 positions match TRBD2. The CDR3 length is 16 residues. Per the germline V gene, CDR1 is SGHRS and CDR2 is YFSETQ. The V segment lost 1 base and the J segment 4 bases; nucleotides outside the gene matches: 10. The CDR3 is CASSLSTAGVAETQYF. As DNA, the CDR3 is TGCGCCAGCAGCTTGAGTACGGCGGGAGTGGCAGAGACCCAGTACTTC.

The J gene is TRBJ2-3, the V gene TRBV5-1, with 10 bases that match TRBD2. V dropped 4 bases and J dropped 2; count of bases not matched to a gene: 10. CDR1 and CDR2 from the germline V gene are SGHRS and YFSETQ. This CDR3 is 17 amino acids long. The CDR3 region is CASSPGLAARNTDTQYF. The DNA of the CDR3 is TGCGCCAGCAGCCCCGGACTAGCGGCCCGGAACACAGATACGCAGTATTTT.

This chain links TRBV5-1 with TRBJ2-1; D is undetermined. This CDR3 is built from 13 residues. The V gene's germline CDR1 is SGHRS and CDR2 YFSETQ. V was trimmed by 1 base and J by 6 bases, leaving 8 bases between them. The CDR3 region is CASSLNSGNEQFF. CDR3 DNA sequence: TGCGCCAGCAGCTTGAATTCCGGCAATGAGCAGTTCTTC. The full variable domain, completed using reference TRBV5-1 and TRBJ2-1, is KAGVTQTPRYLIKTRGQQVTLSCSPISGHRSVSWYQQTPGQGLQFLFEYFSETQRNKGNFPGRFSGRQFSNSRSEMNVSTLELGDSALYLCASSLNSGNEQFFGPGTRLTVL.

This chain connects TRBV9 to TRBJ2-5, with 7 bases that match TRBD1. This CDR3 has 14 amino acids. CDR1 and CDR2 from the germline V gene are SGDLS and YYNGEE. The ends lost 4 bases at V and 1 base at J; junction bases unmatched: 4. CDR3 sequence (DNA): TGTGCCAGCAGCAGACAGGGTCGCCAAGAGACCCAGTACTTC. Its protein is CASSRQGRQETQYF.

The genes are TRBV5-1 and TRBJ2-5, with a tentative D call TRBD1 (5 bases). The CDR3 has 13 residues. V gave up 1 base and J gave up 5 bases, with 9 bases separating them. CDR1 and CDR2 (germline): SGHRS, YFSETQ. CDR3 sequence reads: CASSLLPGETQYF. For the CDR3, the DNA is TGCGCCAGCAGCTTGTTACCAGGGGAGACCCAGTACTTC.

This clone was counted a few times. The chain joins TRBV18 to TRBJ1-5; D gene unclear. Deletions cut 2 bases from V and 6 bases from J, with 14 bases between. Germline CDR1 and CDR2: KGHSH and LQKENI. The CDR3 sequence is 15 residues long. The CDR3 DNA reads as TGTGCCAGCTCACCATTGAGGGAGGGCGGTCAGCCCCAGCATTTT. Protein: CASSPLREGGQPQHF.

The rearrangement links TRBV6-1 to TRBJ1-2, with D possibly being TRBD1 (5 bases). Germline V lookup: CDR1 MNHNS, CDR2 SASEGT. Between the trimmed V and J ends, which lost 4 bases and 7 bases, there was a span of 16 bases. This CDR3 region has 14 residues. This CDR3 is CASSGQDNPRGYTF. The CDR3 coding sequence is TGTGCCAGCAGTGGTCAGGACAACCCACGTGGCTACACCTTC.

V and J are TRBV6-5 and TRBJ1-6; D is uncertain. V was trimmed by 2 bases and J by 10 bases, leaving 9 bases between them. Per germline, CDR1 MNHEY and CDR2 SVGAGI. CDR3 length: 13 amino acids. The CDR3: CASSYNAESPLHF. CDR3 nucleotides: TGTGCCAGCAGTTACAACGCAGAATCACCCCTCCACTTT.